The clone carrying this T cell receptor beta chain has at least ten counts. These data come from a study of human T cells and chemical hapten exposure. Looking at the study overall: Throughout the approximately 24-week study, diphenylcyclopropenone was applied weekly to the patients' scalps.

TCRdb re-called the RACE reads with MiXCR, one entry per CDR3 protein. The data contain about 110,000 distinct CDR3 sequences, roughly 9% of them singletons. V lost 2 bases and J 4 bases, leaving 8 bases between the germline ends. The CDR3 has 13 residues. Germline CDR1 reads KGHSH; CDR2 reads LQKENI. Sample time point: patch test 2, 6 weeks after DPC sensitization. Treatment reported: therapeutic diphenylcyclopropenone sensitization with weekly scalp DPC. Specimen: whole blood, collected in connection with sensitization to the hapten diphenylcyclopropenone (DPC). This receptor was taken from a woman between 40 and 50 years old with alopecia areata. Some clones in this sample may be carry-over from other donors' samples. The V gene is TRBV18, the J gene TRBJ1-2; D ambiguous. Here the CDR3 DNA reads TGTGCCAGCTCACCAGAGGGCGGCTATGGCTACACCTTC. It is translated as CASSPEGGYGYTF.